This entry lists 12 T cell receptor beta chains sequenced from one sample in a study of T cells in Graves' hyperthyroidism and ophthalmopathy. The TCR beta CDR3 regions underwent amplification using RNA transcripts as the source. The TCR CDR3 first-round RT-PCR relied on the HTBI primer set. TCRdb re-analysed the multiplex PCR reads in MiXCR, keeping a single row per CDR3 protein. The sample holds 500,000 or so distinct CDR3 sequences, over 15% seen once. Material for sequencing was blood. These receptors came from a woman younger than 35 with Graves' ophthalmopathy.

The chain carries TRBV10-2 and TRBJ2-3, with TRBD1 identical over 7 bases. Germline trimming cut 2 bases from V and 2 bases from J; bases unmatched to any gene: 4. Germline V CDR1 and CDR2: WSHSY, SAAADI. CDR3 size: 15 residues. The CDR3 here is CASSERGQTTDTQYF. The CDR3 DNA is TGCGCCAGCAGTGAGAGGGGACAGACCACAGATACGCAGTATTTT.

The chain recombines TRBV10-2 with TRBJ2-5; 12 nucleotides match TRBD2. J was trimmed by 4 bases and V by 2 bases; bases with no gene match: 5. CDR1 and CDR2 from the germline V gene are WSHSY and SAAADI. The CDR3 extends over 16 amino acids. CDR3 residues: CASSEPSGGASETQYF. CDR3 bases: TGCGCCAGCAGTGAGCCTAGCGGGGGGGCTTCAGAGACCCAGTACTTC.

The chain recombines TRBV5-1 with TRBJ2-2; TRBD1 matches 7 bases. V was clipped by 0 bases and J by 0 bases; unmatched bases: 2. The CDR3 extends over 16 amino acids. Germline CDR1 and CDR2: SGHRS and YFSETQ. CDR3: CASSLVGQTNTGELFF. CDR3 sequence (DNA): TGCGCCAGCAGCTTGGTGGGACAGACGAACACCGGGGAGCTGTTTTTT.

This clonotype occurred many times. The CDR3 loop reads CASSGAGQVNTEAFF. CDR3 DNA: TGTGCCAGCTCAGGGGCAGGCCAAGTGAACACTGAAGCTTTCTTT. The chain has TRBV18 and TRBJ1-1; D may be TRBD1 (5 bases). The V and J ends lost 5 bases and 0 bases respectively, with 13 bases between them. Germline CDR1 and CDR2: KGHSH and LQKENI. The CDR3 loop spans 15 amino acids.

This clonotype was recorded many times. The chain is built from TRBV12-3 or TRBV12-4 and TRBJ2-2; D remains unclear. The CDR3 is 14 amino acids. Trimming removed 5 bases from V and 7 bases from J, with 14 bases in between. CDR3 sequence: CASSPYRLGGELFF. For the CDR3, the DNA is TGTGCCAGCAGTCCGTACCGGCTGGGCGGGGAGCTGTTTTTT.

This clonotype was detected only a few times. Here the CDR3 DNA reads TGCAGCGTCCTAAAGGGGGACAGGGGGCGAAAAGCTTTCTTT. Protein: CSVLKGDRGRKAFF. V gene TRBV29-1 combines with J gene TRBJ1-1, with TRBD1 identical over 12 bases. The CDR3 extends over 14 amino acids. V dropped 6 bases and J dropped 9; count of bases not matched to a gene: 11. CDR1 SQVTM and CDR2 ANQGSEA come from the germline V gene.

This clonotype was picked up many times. CDR3 nucleotides: TGCAGTGCTAGAGATGTGACAGGGTGGGCCCAGTACTTC. It yields the protein CSARDVTGWAQYF. This sequence joins TRBV20-1 and TRBJ2-5, with 7 bases fitting TRBD1. CDR1 is DFQATT, CDR2 SNEGSKA, per germline (reference sequence). The V segment lost 0 bases and the J segment 9 bases; nucleotides outside the gene matches: 7. The CDR3 is 13 amino acids.

The J gene is TRBJ2-5, the V gene TRBV15; 8 bases fit TRBD1. Trimming removed 2 bases from V and 1 base from J; junction bases left unmatched: 6. The CDR3 is 16 amino acids. Per germline, CDR1 LNHNV and CDR2 YYDKDF (reference sequence). DNA of the CDR3: TGTGCCACCAGCAGAAACTTTGGACAGGGCCAAGAGACCCAGTACTTC. This gives the protein CATSRNFGQGQETQYF.

This clonotype was seen many times. The CDR3 protein is CASSPRRDRGGDTQYF. The CDR3 nucleotides read TGTGCCAGCAGCCCCAGAAGGGACAGGGGTGGAGATACGCAGTATTTT. The V and J genes are TRBV27 and TRBJ2-3, with 10 nucleotides matching TRBD1. CDR3 length equals 16 residues. CDR1 is MNHEY and CDR2 is SMNVEV in the germline V gene (reference sequence). Trimming cost V 6 bases and J 5 bases; bases outside gene matches: 11.

This clonotype occurred many times. The chain joins TRBV11-2 to TRBJ2-3; 7 nucleotides match TRBD1. CDR1 and CDR2 (germline): SGHAT, FQNNGV. The CDR3 runs to 17 residues. V gave up 5 bases and J gave up 0 bases; unmatched junction bases: 11. The CDR3 coding sequence is TGTGCCAGCAGCCGCACTAGGGGGCAGTTTAGCACAGATACGCAGTATTTT. Protein product: CASSRTRGQFSTDTQYF.

This clonotype was recorded a few times. The V and J genes are TRBV5-1 and TRBJ1-5, with D hard to call. The CDR3 is 15 amino acids. V was cut by 0 bases and J by 6 bases, with 13 bases left in between. CDR1 and CDR2 from the germline V gene are SGHRS and YFSETQ. The CDR3 bases are TGCGCCAGCAGCTTGGGGTCGGGGTCTGGTCAGCCCCAGCATTTT. This sequence encodes CASSLGSGSGQPQHF.

A word on this clonotype: A read error may produce the germline difference seen at one junction end. The chain joins TRBV27 to TRBJ1-4; D is uncertain. The CDR3 spans 13 residues. The V gene's germline CDR1 is MNHEY and CDR2 SMNVEV (reference sequence). The CDR3 sequence: CASRQRLDERLFF. The CDR3, as DNA: TGTGCCAGCAGGCAGAGGTTGGATGAAAGACTGTTTTTT.